Included here is one T cell receptor (beta chain) sequence, with context. No antigen is known for it. One junction end disagrees with the germline gene, perhaps due to a read error. A constant-region primer and ProtoScript II reverse transcriptase were used to reverse-transcribe TCRbeta-specific cDNA from roughly 0.5 ug total RNA. Three nested multiplex PCR rounds, following a slightly modified ARM-PCR procedure, were used to build the TCRbeta libraries. Multiplex TRBV1-TRBV30 forward primers and a Cbeta reverse primer were used in the first two PCR rounds, each of which was run for 9 to 11 cycles. Sample barcodes and Illumina adapters were added in a final 25-cycle PCR with Deep VentR polymerase. Before sequencing, amplicons between 200 and 500 bp were purified from gel using a QIAquick gel extraction kit. TCRbeta amplicons were sequenced on an Illumina HiSeq 2500 with 250-bp paired-end reads. Per the authors' processing: Quality trimming of reads was performed with Trimmomatic v0.33, and paired reads were merged with FLASH v1.2.11 so that full CDR3 sequences could be recovered. V, D and J germline segments were assigned to the rearranged TCRbeta sequences using MiGEC v1.2.1b. Clonotype statistics, along with Shannon-Wiener diversity indices, were calculated using VDJtools v1.0.0. To cut down on sampling bias, every analysis after diversity analysis relied on just the 250 most abundant clonotypes from each sample. Using fastp at Q25 and MiXCR, TCRdb reprocessed the public reads and kept productive beta chains. Under each unique CDR3 protein, matching rows form one entry showing the most common genes and DNA. The V and J calls here are based on TCRdb, not the publication. This sample is represented by fewer than 90,000 distinct CDR3 sequences; 55% to 85% of them were singletons. Jointly, the top ten make up roughly a fifth of the sample.

The sample is drawn from a study of tumor-infiltrating lymphocytes in primary liver carcinoma (TCRdb year 2017). With respect to the entire study: Of the five patients, three men and two women aged 30 to 69 years, four had hepatocellular carcinoma and one had combined HCC and intrahepatic cholangiocarcinoma. The tumors of the five patients were staged as T1-T3 N0M0, with maximum diameters ranging from about 4 to 11 cm. Each sample produced roughly 3.65 to 7.5 million productive TCRbeta reads, and read depth showed no significant difference between tissue types. Across five regions of each liver tumor, along with adjacent normal tissue and blood, the study brought together TCRbeta repertoire sequencing, expression microarrays and whole-exome sequencing. A total of approximately 35 specimens from 5 patients underwent TCRbeta repertoire sequencing, comprising about 25 tumor regions, 5 adjacent noncancerous liver tissues and 5 peripheral blood samples. To link TCRbeta repertoire diversity with the local molecular phenotype, the approximately 24 tumor region samples were profiled using Agilent mRNA microarrays. High reproducibility was observed for the technical replicate repertoires, with mean shared-clone rates near 0.89 and correlation coefficients above 0.95. What the authors observed across the whole study: Because only the TCR beta chain was sequenced and unpaired alpha chains were not captured, true repertoire diversity is likely underestimated. Comparison of CD4+ and CD8+ T cell repertoires was precluded by the use of bulk unsorted samples. Repertoire overlap was higher between tumor regions (mean roughly 36%) than tumor-adjacent (17%) or tumor-blood (approximately 14%) pairs, consistent with antigen-driven expansion. The study included only a handful of patients, and the authors note findings should be validated in a larger study. Only about 7-25% of top clones were found in all five regions of a tumor, suggesting spatial heterogeneity of tumor-infiltrating T cells. The top 250 clones made up a significantly larger repertoire fraction in tumors than in blood (p = 0.039).

The CDR3 holds 15 amino acids from the cysteine to the phenylalanine. Just the 45-base CDR3 DNA is kept, in frame starting at base 1. The germline V gene provides CDR1 MNHEY and CDR2 SVGAGI. Without any cell sorting, total RNA and DNA were co-extracted from roughly 18-30 mg of bulk tissue using the AllPrep DNA/RNA mini kit. Between November 2015 and 2016, about five patients in China with histopathologically diagnosed primary liver carcinoma had their tumors surgically resected. At the time of sampling, the patients had chronic HBV infection and had not received any treatment. Each tumor was sampled at five spatially separated regions: the tumor centre plus the superior, inferior, left-lateral and right-lateral poles. More than 75% viable tumor cells were found by histology in every tumor sample. Fresh tumor and adjacent tissue pieces were bisected; one half was stored in RNAlater at -80°C, the other sent for histology.

This sequence originates from a man aged 40-50 years with primary liver carcinoma and hepatitis B virus infection. The receptor chain draws on TRBV6-5 and TRBJ2-2; TRBD2 is possibly the D segment (5 matching bases). The source material was liver tumor tissue from sampling region 1. The sample's cell subset or site label, in plain terms: tumor region T1, superior pole. The CDR3: CAGSYTVDGTGELFF. The nucleotide sequence is given as TGTGCCGGCAGTTACACAGTGGACGGCACCGGGGAACTGTTTTTT.